This T cell receptor beta chain emerged from a study of blood T cell repertoires in COVID-19. Participant-reported clinical history was the basis for cohort assignment. The germline gives CDR1 LNHDA, CDR2 SQIVND (reference sequence). This CDR3 region has 15 residues. Trimming pared 4 bases from V and 1 base from J, leaving 13 bases between. Per the original data handling: Reference gene primer amplification gave nucleated cell count estimates. The repertoire was sequenced with immunoSEQ multiplex PCR; TCRdb's copy has only in-frame clones and lacks some. V, J and clone size are taken as reported in that table, and D and trimming were inferred from the DNA itself. The sample consists of some 250,000 clones, around nine tenths of them appearing once.

The sequence was collected from a man aged 35-49 years who had recovered from COVID-19. V is TRBV19 and J is TRBJ1-1, with D tentatively TRBD1 (6 bases). Material: PBMCs or T cells enriched from blood (not recorded which). The CDR3 is CASSKQGFGNTEAFF. The DNA of the CDR3 is TGTGCCAGTAGTAAGCAGGGGTTCGGGAACACTGAAGCTTTCTTT.